The source of this T cell receptor (beta chain) is a study of T cell changes during pregnancy in multiple sclerosis. The CDR3 contains 13 residues. Germline V gene sequence: CDR1 SGHNT, CDR2 YYREEE (reference sequence). The J segment lost 10 bases and the V segment lost 4 bases, leaving 9 bases of the junction unmatched. Here immunoSEQ multiplex PCR was the method, and the copy in TCRdb shows in-frame clones only, minus some. The sample holds approximately 100,000 clones, roughly 89% seen once. V and J are TRBV5-4 and TRBJ2-3; 7 bases match TRBD2. The origin of this receptor is a female donor with multiple sclerosis, enrolled in a pregnancy study. The material was peripheral blood, obtained before pregnancy. CDR3: CASSPTGLVAQYF. Written as DNA, the CDR3 is TGTGCCAGCAGCCCGACCGGACTAGTGGCGCAGTATTTT.